These 26 T cell receptor beta chains originate from one sample sequenced in a study of shared clonotypes between healthy human individuals. Clones were sequenced by immunoSEQ multiplex PCR, and TCRdb holds only the in-frame ones, with some missing. The table records 2,500,000 or so clones, roughly 93% of them present only once. The sequenced sample consisted of naive CD4+ T cells from PBMCs. This sample's subset: CD45RA+ positively selected. The receptors come from a man aged 18-30 years in good health. Some clones in this sample may be carry-over from other donors' samples.

The V and J genes are TRBV7-2 and TRBJ2-2; unclear D gene. V lost 5 bases and J 0 bases, leaving 13 bases between the germline ends. The CDR3 loop spans 16 amino acids. Germline V CDR1 and CDR2: SGHTA, FQGNSA. The CDR3 is CASSIQPGANTGELFF. The CDR3 region has the DNA TGTGCCAGCAGCATCCAACCCGGCGCGAACACCGGGGAGCTGTTTTTT.

V usage is TRBV6-5 and J usage is TRBJ1-2; D ambiguous. The CDR3 loop spans 10 amino acids. The germline V gene encodes CDR1 MNHEY and CDR2 SVGAGI. V lost 7 bases and J lost 6, with 6 bases in between. For the CDR3, the DNA is TGTGCCAGCAAAGATAATGGCTACACCTTC. This encodes CASKDNGYTF.

A few counts support this clone. This chain uses TRBV6-5 with TRBJ1-1; TRBD1 matches at 7 bases. The CDR3 contains 16 residues. Trimming removed 4 bases from V and 0 bases from J; junction bases left unmatched: 8. Looked up from germline, CDR1 is MNHEY and CDR2 is SVGAGI. DNA for the CDR3: TGTGCCAGCAGTTCGCGACAGGGACCTCTGAACACTGAAGCTTTCTTT. Its protein is CASSSRQGPLNTEAFF.

V is TRBV6-1 and J is TRBJ2-6, with D perhaps matching TRBD1 (6 bases). The V gene lost 4 bases and the J gene lost 0 bases, with 16 bases spanning the gap. Germline V gives CDR1 MNHNS, CDR2 SASEGT. The CDR3 has 18 residues. The CDR3 spells CASSGEILQGSGANVLTF. CDR3 DNA sequence: TGTGCCAGCAGTGGCGAAATACTACAGGGCTCTGGGGCCAACGTCCTGACTTTC.

The chain combines TRBV9 with TRBJ2-1; TRBD2 aligns across 7 bases. The J segment lost 5 bases and the V segment lost 0 bases, leaving 5 bases of the junction unmatched. Germline V gives CDR1 SGDLS, CDR2 YYNGEE. The CDR3 runs to 15 residues. This CDR3 reads CASSVASLADNEQFF. CDR3 DNA sequence: TGTGCCAGCAGCGTAGCTTCGCTAGCGGACAATGAGCAGTTCTTC.

The rearrangement joins TRBV6-5 to TRBJ1-3; D is uncertain. There are 12 residues in the CDR3. Germline loops: CDR1 MNHEY, CDR2 SVGAGI. V lost 10 bases and J lost 4, with 11 bases in between. CDR3 sequence (DNA): TGTGCCAACCTCTCGCTCGGAAACACCATATATTTT. Translated, it gives CANLSLGNTIYF.

The rearrangement joins TRBV28 to TRBJ2-1; D may match TRBD1 or TRBD2 (6 bases each). This CDR3 contains 17 residues. Germline V lookup: CDR1 MDHEN, CDR2 SYDVKM. V lost 2 bases and J lost 10, with 24 bases in between. The CDR3 is CASSLGSGPSQGWEQFF. The CDR3 nucleotides read TGTGCCAGCAGTTTAGGTAGCGGTCCTTCTCAGGGGTGGGAGCAGTTCTTC.

This chain uses TRBV11-2 with TRBJ2-5; no reliable D call. The V gene lost 0 bases and the J gene lost 6 bases, with 11 bases spanning the gap. The CDR3 is made up of 14 amino acids. Germline CDR1 SGHAT, CDR2 FQNNGV. Here the CDR3 DNA reads TGTGCCAGCAGCTTAGACCTGAGGATACAGACCCAGTACTTC. It yields the protein CASSLDLRIQTQYF.

V and J are TRBV5-1 and TRBJ2-7; TRBD2 agrees at 8 bases. CDR1 SGHRS and CDR2 YFSETQ come from the germline V gene. The CDR3 runs 17 residues. With 6 bases clipped from V and 4 bases from J, the junction kept 18 bases outside the gene matches. CDR3 in DNA: TGCGCCAGCACCTCCTGGAGGGATCGGCGCGGGGGGTACGAGCAGTACTTC. Its translation: CASTSWRDRRGGYEQYF.

J is TRBJ1-1 and V is TRBV6-1, with no clear D. The CDR3 extends over 12 amino acids. V shed 2 bases and J shed 3 bases, with 4 bases lying between them. The germline V gene has CDR1 MNHNS and CDR2 SASEGT. The CDR3 DNA sequence: TGTGCCAGCAGTGAAAGGGACACTGAAGCTTTCTTT. It yields the protein CASSERDTEAFF.

Worth noting for this clone: Other nucleotide sequences from this sample produce the same CDR3. The chain uses TRBV2 and TRBJ1-5; 7 bases map to TRBD1. From germline, CDR1 is SNHLY and CDR2 FYNNEI. V gave up 2 bases and J gave up 2 bases; unmatched junction bases: 3. This CDR3 spans 15 amino acids. The CDR3 DNA follows: TGTGCCAGCAGTGAATACAGGGGCGGCAATCAGCCCCAGCATTTT. Protein sequence: CASSEYRGGNQPQHF.

The rearrangement uses TRBV7-3 and TRBJ2-2; 9 bases align to TRBD2. Germline CDR1 reads SGHTA; CDR2 reads FQGTGA. Trimming at V came to 5 bases and at J to 6 bases, leaving 10 bases not matched to a gene. CDR3 length equals 16 residues. Written as DNA, the CDR3 is TGTGCCAGCAGCCCCTTAGCGGGAGCGGGTTCCGGGGAGCTGTTTTTT. Its translation: CASSPLAGAGSGELFF.

The chain has TRBV6-5 and TRBJ2-7, with 7 bases identical to TRBD2. The germline gives CDR1 MNHEY, CDR2 SVGAGI. The CDR3 is 14 residues long. Trimming took 6 bases from V and 4 from J; bases not matched to a gene: 9. The DNA of the CDR3 is TGTGCCAGCAGCGCCCGGGGAGGGGCGTACGAGCAGTACTTC. Translation gives CASSARGGAYEQYF.

The chain has TRBV28 and TRBJ1-5; tentatively, D is TRBD1 (5 bases). Trimming stripped 6 bases from V and 4 bases from J, with 13 bases between. Germline lookup yields CDR1 MDHEN and CDR2 SYDVKM. The CDR3 spans 14 residues. The CDR3 bases are TGTGCCAGCAGCAGACGACAGTATAATCAGCCCCAGCATTTT. It translates to CASSRRQYNQPQHF.

This sequence joins TRBV19 and TRBJ2-4; D remains ambiguous. This CDR3 has 14 residues. Germline V gene data show CDR1 as LNHDA and CDR2 as SQIVND (reference sequence). V lost 6 bases and J 3 bases, leaving 12 bases between the germline ends. CDR3 residues: CASRQVGLKNIQYF. The CDR3 DNA reads as TGTGCCAGTAGGCAGGTGGGCCTCAAAAACATTCAGTACTTC. The complete variable domain, with remaining parts taken from reference TRBV19 and TRBJ2-4, reads DGGITQSPKYLFRKEGQNVTLSCEQNLNHDAMYWYRQDPGQGLRLIYYSQIVNDFQKGDIAEGYSVSREKKESFPLTVTSAQKNPTAFYLCASRQVGLKNIQYFGAGTRLSVL.

The rearrangement joins TRBV28 to TRBJ1-1; the D is unclear. This CDR3 contains 13 residues. Germline V gene data show CDR1 as MDHEN and CDR2 as SYDVKM. The V end lost 0 bases, the J end lost 0 bases, and 2 bases lay between the germline ends. DNA of the CDR3: TGTGCCAGCAGTTTATGGGTGAACACTGAAGCTTTCTTT. Its protein product is CASSLWVNTEAFF. The variable domain in full, completed from reference TRBV28 and TRBJ1-1, reads DVKVTQSSRYLVKRTGEKVFLECVQDMDHENMFWYRQDPGLGLRLIYFSYDVKMKEKGDIPEGYSVSREKKERFSLILESASTNQTSMYLCASSLWVNTEAFFGQGTRLTVV.

The rearrangement uses TRBV15 and TRBJ2-4; no clear D. The CDR3 sequence is 16 residues long. Germline CDR1 is LNHNV and CDR2 is YYDKDF (reference sequence). V was cut by 0 bases and J by 0 bases, with 9 bases left in between. CDR3 amino acids: CATSREPHLAKNIQYF. The CDR3 DNA reads TGTGCCACCAGCAGAGAGCCCCATCTAGCCAAAAACATTCAGTACTTC.

V is TRBV5-1 and J is TRBJ2-7, with 7 bases that match TRBD1. The CDR3 consists of 13 residues. The germline V gene has CDR1 SGHRS and CDR2 YFSETQ. The V segment lost 4 bases and the J segment 5 bases; nucleotides outside the gene matches: 6. The CDR3 region has the DNA TGCGCCAGCAGCGAGGGGGCTAGCCACGAGCAGTACTTC. Amino acid sequence: CASSEGASHEQYF.

The J gene is TRBJ1-2, the V gene TRBV4-2, with D perhaps matching TRBD1 (5 bases). There are 15 residues in the CDR3. Trimming pared 1 base from V and 6 bases from J, leaving 15 bases between. The V gene's germline CDR1 is LGHNA and CDR2 YNFKEQ. In DNA form, the CDR3 reads TGTGCCAGCAGCCAAGCGAGGGGTGGGGTGGATGGCTACACCTTC. It specifies CASSQARGGVDGYTF.

V and J are TRBV14 and TRBJ2-1; D is unclear. The CDR3 spans 17 residues. Germline assignment: CDR1 SGHDN and CDR2 FVKESK. Deletions cut 0 bases from V and 0 bases from J, with 12 bases between. The CDR3 loop is CASSQDRTRSSYNEQFF. DNA of the CDR3: TGTGCCAGCAGCCAAGATAGGACCCGGAGCTCCTACAATGAGCAGTTCTTC.

The genes are TRBV5-4 and TRBJ2-5; 7 nucleotides line up with TRBD2. Germline CDR1 is SGHNT and CDR2 is YYREEE (reference sequence). The CDR3 has 15 amino acids. V shed 0 bases, J shed 1 base, and the junction held 3 bases outside the gene matches. CDR3 amino acids: CASSLAGGFQETQYF. CDR3 nucleotide sequence: TGTGCCAGCAGCTTGGCGGGGGGATTCCAAGAGACCCAGTACTTC.

This CDR3 is CAGLAGGGGNEQFF. The CDR3 DNA sequence: TGTGCCGGTTTAGCGGGCGGAGGGGGAAATGAGCAGTTCTTC. The chain employs TRBV9 and TRBJ2-1; D is possibly TRBD2 (7 bases). CDR3 length: 14 amino acids. The V gene lost 10 bases and the J gene lost 7 bases, with 21 bases spanning the gap. Germline CDR1 and CDR2: SGDLS and YYNGEE.

The CDR3 DNA is TGTGCCAGCAGCCGTGGGGACTCCTTACTCACCTACGAGCAGTACTTC. It specifies CASSRGDSLLTYEQYF. This chain joins TRBV7-6 and TRBJ2-5, with a tentative D call TRBD2 (6 bases). Gene TRBJ2-7 matches the end of the DNA better, so the J call may be wrong. The CDR3 is 16 residues long. Germline V lookup: CDR1 SGHVS, CDR2 FNYEAQ.

The V call is TRBV2, the J call TRBJ1-1; D not resolved. From germline, CDR1 is SNHLY and CDR2 FYNNEI. V was clipped by 4 bases and J by 5 bases, with 14 bases between them. CDR3 length: 14 amino acids. The CDR3 DNA reads TGTGCCAGCAGTGTTGACTCGGGTGGGACTGAAGCTTTCTTT. Residues: CASSVDSGGTEAFF.

On this clone itself: The same CDR3 can be traced to other DNA sequences in this sample. V usage is TRBV5-1 and J usage is TRBJ2-7; 10 nucleotides match TRBD2. With 4 bases clipped from V and 0 bases from J, the junction kept 4 bases outside the gene matches. The CDR3 loop spans 15 amino acids. Germline loops: CDR1 SGHRS, CDR2 YFSETQ. The CDR3 DNA reads TGCGCCAGCAGCCCTGGACTAGCGGACTCCTACGAGCAGTACTTC. Its translation is CASSPGLADSYEQYF.

The chain has TRBV27 and TRBJ1-5; no firm D call. V was clipped by 6 bases and J by 0 bases, with 18 bases between them. Looked up from germline, CDR1 is MNHEY and CDR2 is SMNVEV (reference sequence). This CDR3 spans 17 amino acids. The CDR3 nucleotides are TGTGCCAGCAGCCCTGCCTCAATCCCGTATAGCAATCAGCCCCAGCATTTT. Translated: CASSPASIPYSNQPQHF.